These 19 T cell receptor beta chains originate from one sample sequenced in a study of CD8 T cells in Susac syndrome. RNA was extracted with the RNeasy kit, and a quantity of roughly 0.5 to 1 ug was reverse transcribed using random hexamers. TCRdb redid the calling of the immunoSEQ multiplex PCR reads with MiXCR, one entry per CDR3 protein. Here the sample spans about 190,000 distinct CDR3 sequences, just under 95% being singletons. Sequencing was carried out using CD8+ T cells from PBMCs. The source of these receptors is a human donor with Susac syndrome.

V and J are TRBV29-1 and TRBJ2-7; the D call may be TRBD1 or TRBD2 (5 bases each). Germline V gene lookup returns CDR1 SQVTM and CDR2 ANQGSEA. The CDR3 sequence is 15 residues long. The CDR3 spells CRRGSSKVISYEQYF. The CDR3 DNA reads TGCAGGAGGGGCTCCTCCAAGGTTATCTCCTACGAGCAGTACTTC.

The chain links TRBV5-8 to TRBJ1-2; 9 bases match TRBD1. CDR1 and CDR2 (germline): SGHTS, YDEGEE. The V segment lost 5 bases and the J segment 4 bases; nucleotides outside the gene matches: 15. The CDR3 loop spans 17 amino acids. Here the CDR3 DNA reads TGTGCCAGCAGTCTACAGGGGGCCGGAACCCATGCCTATGGCTACACCTTC. This codes for CASSLQGAGTHAYGYTF.

V usage is TRBV7-3 and J usage is TRBJ2-2; D is possibly TRBD1 (5 bases). This CDR3 is built from 13 residues. The germline V gene has CDR1 SGHTA and CDR2 FQGTGA. Trimming pared 8 bases from V and 1 base from J, leaving 8 bases between. The CDR3 bases are TGTGCCAGCCGCGACAGGAACACCGGGGAGCTGTTTTTT. Encoded protein: CASRDRNTGELFF.

Only one count was recorded for this clonotype. This sequence joins TRBV20-1 and TRBJ2-1; D could derive from TRBD1 or TRBD2 (5 bases each). Germline values: CDR1 DFQATT, CDR2 SNEGSKA (reference sequence). V lost 3 bases and J lost 6, with 12 bases in between. The CDR3 has 13 residues. The CDR3, as DNA: TGCAGTGCTAGGGGACGTTCGTTCAATGAGCAGTTCTTC. This translates into CSARGRSFNEQFF.

This chain uses TRBV9 with TRBJ1-2; D not resolved. CDR1 and CDR2 from the germline V gene are SGDLS and YYNGEE. Trimming shortened V by 0 bases and J by 8 bases, and 8 bases separated the two germline ends. This CDR3 contains 12 residues. Here the CDR3 reads CASSVAMGGYTF. The CDR3 bases are TGTGCCAGCAGCGTAGCTATGGGCGGCTACACCTTC.

The genes are TRBV5-4 and TRBJ2-3, with 8 bases that match TRBD2. The germline gives CDR1 SGHNT, CDR2 YYREEE (reference sequence). This CDR3 has 15 amino acids. V lost 4 bases, J lost 1 base, and 5 bases stayed unmatched. For the CDR3, the DNA is TGTGCCAGCAGCGCCCAAGCGGGGGGCACAGATACGCAGTATTTT. This encodes CASSAQAGGTDTQYF.

The genes are TRBV10-2 and TRBJ2-7, with D unresolved. Looked up from germline, CDR1 is WSHSY and CDR2 is SAAADI. This CDR3 contains 11 residues. The V and J ends lost 3 bases and 6 bases respectively, with 6 bases between them. The CDR3 is CASSDTPEQYF. Here the CDR3 DNA reads TGCGCCAGCAGTGATACACCCGAGCAGTACTTC.

This clonotype was counted a few times. The gene calls are TRBV6-5 and TRBJ2-1; TRBD2 aligns across 14 bases. The CDR3 is 15 residues long. CDR1 and CDR2 (germline): MNHEY, SVGAGI. Germline trimming cut 6 bases from V and 6 bases from J; bases unmatched to any gene: 4. The CDR3 DNA follows: TGTGCCAGCAGCCCCGGGACTAGCGGGAGCAATGAGCAGTTCTTC. This gives the protein CASSPGTSGSNEQFF.

This clonotype was found many times. J is TRBJ1-1 and V is TRBV5-6; D gene uncertain. V lost 5 bases, J lost 0 bases, and 2 bases lay in between. Germline assignment: CDR1 SGHDT and CDR2 YYEEEE. There are 11 residues in the CDR3. Written as DNA, the CDR3 is TGTGCCAGCAGTCTGAACACTGAAGCTTTCTTT. Its protein product is CASSLNTEAFF. The entire variable domain, with the rest obtained from reference TRBV5-6 and TRBJ1-1, is as follows: DAGVTQSPTHLIKTRGQQVTLRCSPKSGHDTVSWYQQALGQGPQFIFQYYEEEERQRGNFPDRFSGHQFPNYSSELNVNALLLGDSALYLCASSLNTEAFFGQGTRLTVV.

This clonotype has just one count. This chain joins TRBV27 and TRBJ1-2; 7 bases map to TRBD1. The CDR3 covers 16 residues. Germline-derived CDR1 and CDR2 are MNHEY and SMNVEV (reference sequence). The ends lost 5 bases at V and 4 bases at J; junction bases unmatched: 13. CDR3 sequence reads: CASSPSTGEFSYGYTF. CDR3 in DNA: TGTGCCAGCAGTCCGTCAACAGGGGAATTCTCCTATGGCTACACCTTC.

The chain employs TRBV2 and TRBJ2-5; 9 nucleotides agree with TRBD2. The CDR3 runs 16 residues. Losses at the gene ends were 6 bases for V and 5 bases for J; bases not matched to a gene: 13. From germline, CDR1 is SNHLY and CDR2 FYNNEI. The CDR3 reads CASRLDQRGVWETQYF. The DNA of the CDR3 is TGTGCCAGCAGACTGGATCAGCGGGGGGTCTGGGAGACCCAGTACTTC.

The chain joins TRBV9 to TRBJ1-4; the D gene is possibly TRBD1 (5 bases). CDR3 length: 15 residues. Germline-derived CDR1 and CDR2 are SGDLS and YYNGEE. The V and J ends lost 1 base and 5 bases respectively, with 12 bases between them. The CDR3, as DNA: TGTGCCAGCAGCGTATCGGGGACGGAGAATGAAAAACTGTTTTTT. This codes for CASSVSGTENEKLFF.

The chain has TRBV12-3 or TRBV12-4 and TRBJ1-1; a weak D match, TRBD1 (5 bases). The CDR3 covers 16 residues. Trimming shortened V by 6 bases and J by 1 base, and 18 bases separated the two germline ends. This chain's CDR3 is CASRGKTAISNTEAFF. The CDR3 DNA follows: TGTGCCAGCAGGGGGAAGACAGCCATATCGAACACTGAAGCTTTCTTT.

This clonotype has just one count. This rearrangement joins TRBV9 to TRBJ2-7, with 8 bases fitting TRBD1. Germline CDR1 is SGDLS and CDR2 is YYNGEE. The CDR3 covers 16 residues. The trim removed 2 bases at V and 3 bases at J, leaving 10 bases unmatched. The CDR3 DNA reads as TGTGCCAGCAGCGTTGCCGACAGGGGCGGTTTCTACGAGCAGTACTTC. Protein: CASSVADRGGFYEQYF.

This chain links TRBV24-1 with TRBJ2-5, with TRBD1 matching 8 bases. After removal of 0 bases from V and 5 bases from J, the junction contained 4 bases not matched to a gene. CDR1 KGHDR and CDR2 SFDVKD come from the germline V gene. The CDR3 has 15 residues. CDR3 nucleotides: TGTGCCACCAGTGATTTGGGACAGGGCGGGGAGACCCAGTACTTC. Its translation: CATSDLGQGGETQYF.

V and J are TRBV12-5 and TRBJ2-1, with no clear D. V gave up 2 bases and J gave up 7 bases, with 15 bases separating them. CDR3 length: 15 amino acids. Germline CDR1 and CDR2: LGHNT and FRNRAP. CDR3 nucleotide sequence: TGTGCTAGTGGTTTGTCGGGTCGCCTTGGGAATGAGCAGTTCTTC. It is translated as CASGLSGRLGNEQFF.

This chain uses TRBV7-9 with TRBJ2-6; D remains ambiguous. V lost 3 bases and J lost 0, with 3 bases in between. The CDR3 spans 14 residues. Per the germline V gene, CDR1 is SEHNR and CDR2 is FQNEAQ (reference sequence). CDR3 nucleotide sequence: TGTGCCAGCAGCTTGGACTCTGGGGCCAACGTCCTGACTTTC. This codes for CASSLDSGANVLTF.

The chain recombines TRBV20-1 with TRBJ2-1; 9 nucleotides match TRBD1. Germline trimming cut 5 bases from V and 8 bases from J; bases unmatched to any gene: 10. CDR3 length: 14 residues. Germline CDR1 reads DFQATT; CDR2 reads SNEGSKA (reference sequence). The CDR3, as DNA: TGCAGTGCTTATCCGGGACAGGGCTTTTATGAGCAGTTCTTC. Protein: CSAYPGQGFYEQFF.

The chain couples TRBV12-3 or TRBV12-4 to TRBJ2-1, with D possibly TRBD1 on 5 matching bases. This CDR3 comprises 14 residues. V lost 0 bases and J 8 bases, leaving 11 bases between the germline ends. The CDR3 nucleotides are TGTGCCAGCAGTTTAGCGGCAGGGATGGATGAGCAGTTCTTC. It encodes CASSLAAGMDEQFF.